These 26 T cell receptor beta chains share one sample of origin, sequenced in a study of blood T cell repertoires in COVID-19 (dated by TCRdb to 2020 to 2021). Library preparation used the immunoSEQ multiplex PCR assay. Drawn from immuneACCESS, this table holds only the in-frame rearrangements with V and J called that TCRdb kept. Clones are partly lost; checked studies trace under half to an unresolved V gene and leave the rest unexplained. Here the sample has around 99,000 clones; 90% occur a single time. 5% to 6% of the sample lies in the top ten. The sequenced sample consisted of peripheral blood. All receptors come from a middle-aged man with acute or convalescent COVID-19.

The chain has TRBV19 and TRBJ2-7; the match to TRBD1 covers 10 bases. With V trimmed by 7 bases and J by 3 bases, 9 bases remained unmatched. The CDR3 spans 15 residues. Germline loops: CDR1 LNHDA, CDR2 SQIVND (reference sequence). The CDR3 here is CASTQEGDRGYEQYF. For the CDR3, the DNA is TGTGCCAGTACCCAAGAAGGGGACAGGGGCTACGAGCAGTACTTC.

The CDR3 protein is CASSLALRYTTDTQYF. The CDR3 bases are TGTGCCAGCAGCTTAGCTCTCCGCTATACCACAGATACGCAGTATTTT. The chain employs TRBV7-8 and TRBJ2-3; no firm D call. CDR1 SGHVS and CDR2 FQNEAQ come from the germline V gene. V lost 0 bases, J lost 2 bases, and 12 bases lay in between. The CDR3 consists of 16 residues. Full variable domain (rest looked up from reference TRBV7-8 and TRBJ2-3): GAGVSQSPRYKVAKRGQDVALRCDPISGHVSLFWYQQALGQGPEFLTYFQNEAQLDKSGLPSDRFFAERPEGSVSTLKIQRTQQEDSAVYLCASSLALRYTTDTQYFGPGTRLTVL.

The chain is built from TRBV6-5 and TRBJ1-1; D is undetermined. The V end lost 8 bases, the J end lost 1 base, and 17 bases lay between the germline ends. CDR3 size: 15 residues. Per germline, CDR1 MNHEY and CDR2 SVGAGI. CDR3 region: CASGPGRYSNTEAFF. CDR3 nucleotides: TGTGCCAGCGGTCCGGGGAGATATTCGAACACTGAAGCTTTCTTT.

A few counts support this clone. This chain uses TRBV9 with TRBJ1-3; possibly TRBD1 for D (6 bases). V lost 3 bases to trimming and J lost 1 base, with 11 bases between them. CDR1 and CDR2 (germline): SGDLS, YYNGEE. CDR3 length: 15 residues. DNA for the CDR3: TGTGCCAGCAGCGGCAGGGGATATTCTGGAAACACCATATATTTT. Protein product: CASSGRGYSGNTIYF.

The V call is TRBV30, the J call TRBJ2-3; TRBD2 aligns across 13 bases. Germline CDR1 reads GTSNPN; CDR2 reads SVGIG (reference sequence). The V gene end was trimmed by 3 bases and the J gene end by 5 bases; junction bases not matched to a gene: 5. The CDR3 contains 15 residues. This CDR3 reads CAWSGTSGIIDTQYF. The DNA for the CDR3 is TGTGCCTGGAGCGGGACTAGCGGGATAATAGATACGCAGTATTTT.

V gene TRBV7-9 combines with J gene TRBJ1-2, with D maybe TRBD1 (5 bases). V was shortened by 1 base and J by 5 bases, with 8 bases between the two germline ends. From germline, CDR1 is SEHNR and CDR2 FQNEAQ (reference sequence). The CDR3 runs 13 residues. CDR3 DNA sequence: TGTGCCAGCAGCTTAGTGGAGGGGTATGGCTACACCTTC. This encodes CASSLVEGYGYTF.

The V gene is TRBV5-1, the J gene TRBJ2-3, with a tentative D call TRBD1 (6 bases). The germline gives CDR1 SGHRS, CDR2 YFSETQ. This CDR3 is 14 amino acids long. V was shortened by 1 base and J by 14 bases, with 20 bases between the two germline ends. This CDR3 reads CASSLIAGEVVGYF. The CDR3 DNA sequence: TGCGCCAGCAGCTTGATTGCAGGGGAAGTCGTCGGGTATTTT. The full variable domain, completed using reference TRBV5-1 and TRBJ2-3, is KAGVTQTPRYLIKTRGQQVTLSCSPISGHRSVSWYQQTPGQGLQFLFEYFSETQRNKGNFPGRFSGRQFSNSRSEMNVSTLELGDSALYLCASSLIAGEVVGYFGPGTRLTVL.

V is TRBV7-2 and J is TRBJ1-2, with a tentative D call TRBD1 (5 bases). Germline V gives CDR1 SGHTA, CDR2 FQGNSA. CDR3 length: 15 residues. Trimming took 1 base from V and 4 from J, leaving 13 bases between them. The CDR3 coding sequence is TGTGCCAGCAGCTTAGGAGGGGACTCATCCTATGGCTACACCTTC. This sequence encodes CASSLGGDSSYGYTF.

V gene TRBV12-5 combines with J gene TRBJ1-4; 9 bases agree with TRBD1. The junction had 12 bases not matched to a gene; V was cut back by 6 bases and J by 10 bases. CDR1 LGHNT and CDR2 FRNRAP come from the germline V gene. CDR3 length: 15 amino acids. The chain's CDR3 is CASGLSGTGSGKLFF. CDR3 sequence (DNA): TGTGCTAGTGGCCTATCCGGGACAGGGTCTGGAAAACTGTTTTTT.

The V gene is TRBV18, the J gene TRBJ2-6, with 7 bases lining up with TRBD2. Germline V gives CDR1 KGHSH, CDR2 LQKENI. The CDR3 has 18 residues. V trimming: 2 bases; J trimming: 0 bases; junction bases outside the gene matches: 7. The CDR3 loop reads CASSPFASGASGANVLTF. For the CDR3, the DNA is TGTGCCAGCTCACCATTTGCTAGCGGAGCCTCTGGGGCCAACGTCCTGACTTTC.

This clone was seen just once. The chain has TRBV6-2 or TRBV6-3 and TRBJ2-3; the D gene is possibly TRBD2 (5 bases). The germline CDR1 and CDR2 sequences are MNHEY and SVGEGT. This CDR3 is built from 13 residues. V gave up 0 bases and J gave up 4 bases, with 5 bases separating them. The CDR3 loop is CASSYSGADTQYF. CDR3 sequence (DNA): TGTGCCAGCAGTTACTCCGGGGCAGATACGCAGTATTTT.

V is TRBV19 and J is TRBJ2-4; perhaps TRBD2 as D (6 bases). V lost 5 bases and J lost 6, with 17 bases in between. Germline CDR1 reads LNHDA; CDR2 reads SQIVND (reference sequence). The CDR3 is made up of 15 amino acids. The CDR3 nucleotides read TGTGCCAGTAGTTCTCCCGGGGGAATAGGAAACATTCAGTACTTC. This gives the protein CASSSPGGIGNIQYF.

This chain connects TRBV5-1 to TRBJ2-7, with TRBD2 matching 11 bases. Germline CDR1 reads SGHRS; CDR2 reads YFSETQ. The CDR3 sequence is 15 residues long. Trimming cost V 0 bases and J 3 bases; bases outside gene matches: 2. The DNA for the CDR3 is TGCGCCAGCAGCTTGGGTGGGACTAGCGGCTACGAGCAGTACTTC. Translating gives CASSLGGTSGYEQYF.

The chain joins TRBV2 to TRBJ1-1; TRBD1 aligns across 7 bases. J lost 1 base, V lost 6 bases, and 8 bases had no gene match. CDR1 is SNHLY, CDR2 FYNNEI, per germline. The CDR3 covers 15 residues. CDR3 loop: CASRNAGTANTEAFF. DNA of the CDR3: TGTGCCAGCAGAAACGCCGGGACAGCGAACACTGAAGCTTTCTTT.

The J gene is TRBJ2-7, the V gene TRBV5-1, with TRBD1 matching over 8 bases. CDR3 size: 16 residues. V lost 3 bases and J lost 3; bases outside the gene matches: 11. Germline values: CDR1 SGHRS, CDR2 YFSETQ. The CDR3 loop reads CASSWGRDRRNYEQYF. CDR3 bases: TGCGCCAGCAGCTGGGGCCGGGACAGGCGAAACTACGAGCAGTACTTC. The variable domain in full, with the rest retrieved from reference TRBV5-1 and TRBJ2-7, is KAGVTQTPRYLIKTRGQQVTLSCSPISGHRSVSWYQQTPGQGLQFLFEYFSETQRNKGNFPGRFSGRQFSNSRSEMNVSTLELGDSALYLCASSWGRDRRNYEQYFGPGTRLTVT.

J is TRBJ2-5 and V is TRBV7-9; 7 nucleotides agree with TRBD2. In germline, CDR1 is SEHNR, CDR2 FQNEAQ (reference sequence). The CDR3 contains 15 residues. The V segment lost 5 bases and the J segment 5 bases; nucleotides outside the gene matches: 11. In nucleotides, the CDR3 is TGTGCCAGCAGCGAAGGGGCGGGAGTTCTGGAGACCCAGTACTTC. Encoded protein: CASSEGAGVLETQYF.

The chain employs TRBV7-9 and TRBJ1-4; 7 bases fit TRBD1. The trim removed 0 bases at V and 7 bases at J, leaving 5 bases unmatched. CDR1 and CDR2 (germline): SEHNR, FQNEAQ (reference sequence). The CDR3 has 15 residues. For the CDR3, the DNA is TGTGCCAGCAGCTTAGCCAGGACAGGAAGTGAAAAACTGTTTTTT. This sequence encodes CASSLARTGSEKLFF.

The chain combines TRBV10-3 with TRBJ2-2; a possible D gene is TRBD2 (5 bases). The ends were cut back, 10 bases at V and 4 bases at J, with 16 bases in the middle. Per germline, CDR1 ENHRY and CDR2 SYGVKD. This CDR3 has 14 amino acids. CDR3 loop: CATRERVGTGELFF. The CDR3 DNA sequence: TGTGCCACACGGGAAAGGGTAGGCACCGGGGAGCTGTTTTTT.

V is TRBV7-6 and J is TRBJ1-2; 9 nucleotides line up with TRBD1. CDR3 length: 15 amino acids. Germline CDR1 is SGHVS and CDR2 is FNYEAQ. After removal of 0 bases from V and 4 bases from J, the junction contained 3 bases not matched to a gene. The CDR3 DNA sequence: TGTGCCAGCAGCTTAGCCCCGGACAGGGGCTATGGCTACACCTTC. The encoded protein is CASSLAPDRGYGYTF.

Only a few counts were recorded for this clone. The V call is TRBV9, the J call TRBJ2-7; D possibly corresponds to TRBD1 (5 bases). The germline V gene has CDR1 SGDLS and CDR2 YYNGEE. The CDR3 is 14 amino acids. Between the trimmed V and J ends, which lost 3 bases and 2 bases, there was a span of 12 bases. CDR3 nucleotides: TGTGCCAGCAGCGAGGGGCAGGTTCCCTACGAGCAGTACTTC. Protein product: CASSEGQVPYEQYF.

The chain couples TRBV7-9 to TRBJ2-1; TRBD2 aligns across 8 bases. The length of the CDR3 is 16 residues. Looked up from germline, CDR1 is SEHNR and CDR2 is FQNEAQ (reference sequence). V lost 5 bases to trimming and J lost 3 bases; unmatched junction nucleotides: 9. CDR3 nucleotide sequence: TGTGCCAGCAGCCCCGAAATAGCGGGAATCTACAATGAGCAGTTCTTC. This translates into CASSPEIAGIYNEQFF.

A remark on this clone: The sample contains more than one DNA sequence encoding this CDR3. The chain couples TRBV19 to TRBJ1-2; the match to TRBD1 covers 9 bases. The CDR3 length is 13 residues. Germline assignment: CDR1 LNHDA and CDR2 SQIVND (reference sequence). The V and J ends lost 6 bases and 4 bases, in that order; junction bases with no gene match: 3. The CDR3 protein is CASRDRGGYGYTF. CDR3 DNA sequence: TGTGCCAGTAGAGACAGGGGGGGCTATGGCTACACCTTC.

The chain recombines TRBV30 with TRBJ2-4, with a weak D call TRBD1 (6 bases). V gave up 2 bases and J gave up 7 bases, with 12 bases separating them. The CDR3 sequence is 13 residues long. Germline CDR1 and CDR2: GTSNPN and SVGIG (reference sequence). The CDR3 loop reads CAWSPVRGNIQYF. The CDR3 nucleotides are TGTGCCTGGAGTCCAGTTAGGGGGAACATTCAGTACTTC.

V is TRBV24-1 and J is TRBJ2-7, with TRBD1 matching 8 bases. Germline V gene lookup returns CDR1 KGHDR and CDR2 SFDVKD. Trimming cost V 5 bases and J 3 bases; bases outside gene matches: 20. The CDR3 runs to 19 residues. For the CDR3, the DNA is TGTGCCACCAGTGTACAGATCAGGAGGGTTGGACAGGGCGGCTACGAGCAGTACTTC. Translating gives CATSVQIRRVGQGGYEQYF.

V and J are TRBV4-1 and TRBJ2-1, with 12 bases matching TRBD2. CDR3 length equals 17 residues. Germline V gives CDR1 MGHRA, CDR2 YSYEKL. Trimming cost V 5 bases and J 0 bases; bases outside gene matches: 5. DNA of the CDR3: TGCGCCAGCAGCTCCCAGACTAGCGGGAGCTCCTACAATGAGCAGTTCTTC. The encoded protein is CASSSQTSGSSYNEQFF.

The genes are TRBV27 and TRBJ2-2; TRBD1 agrees at 7 bases. Trimming took 6 bases from V and 4 from J; bases not matched to a gene: 5. The CDR3 runs to 14 residues. Germline V gene lookup returns CDR1 MNHEY and CDR2 SMNVEV (reference sequence). The CDR3 DNA reads as TGTGCCAGCAGACAGGGGACAATCACCGGGGAGCTGTTTTTT. Protein: CASRQGTITGELFF.